These 29 T cell receptor beta chains originate from one sample sequenced in a study of blood T cell repertoires in COVID-19 (TCRdb year 2020). The method behind the library was the immunoSEQ multiplex PCR assay. TCRdb carries this immuneACCESS record with in-frame sequences only. Its versions omit some clonotypes, under half of them owing to an unresolved V gene in the studies checked, with the rest unexplained. The sample includes about 50,000 clones, with around 85% observed a single time. The ten biggest clones cover approximately 6.9% of the sample. Material: peripheral blood. The receptors stem from a man aged 55 to 69 with acute or convalescent COVID-19.

The chain uses TRBV7-6 and TRBJ1-4; D unresolved. This CDR3 has 14 residues. Per the germline V gene, CDR1 is SGHVS and CDR2 is FNYEAQ. V lost 2 bases, J lost 5 bases, and 9 bases lay in between. The CDR3 DNA is TGTGCCAGCAGCTTACCGGGGAAGAATGAAAAACTGTTTTTT. Residues: CASSLPGKNEKLFF.

The CDR3 region has the DNA TGTGCCTGGGTTCTCCCCAACGGGATCGTAAATTCACCCCTCCACTTT. Translated, it gives CAWVLPNGIVNSPLHF. The V and J genes are TRBV30 and TRBJ1-6; no reliable D call. The V end lost 5 bases, the J end lost 7 bases, and 21 bases lay between the germline ends. The CDR3 is 16 amino acids. From germline, CDR1 is GTSNPN and CDR2 SVGIG (reference sequence). The full variable domain, with the rest looked up from reference TRBV30 and TRBJ1-6, is SQTIHQWPATLVQPVGSPLSLECTVEGTSNPNLYWYRQAAGRGLQLLFYSVGIGQISSEVPQNLSASRPQDRQFILSSKKLLLSDSGFYLCAWVLPNGIVNSPLHFGNGTRLTVT.

The chain recombines TRBV5-1 with TRBJ2-7; TRBD2 aligns across 8 bases. With V trimmed by 2 bases and J by 0 bases, 1 base remained unmatched. This CDR3 is 14 amino acids long. Per germline, CDR1 SGHRS and CDR2 YFSETQ. CDR3 region: CASSLAGDSYEQYF. The CDR3, as DNA: TGCGCCAGCAGCTTAGCGGGGGACTCCTACGAGCAGTACTTC.

The genes are TRBV3-1 (or the pseudogene TRBV3-2) and TRBJ2-5; TRBD2 matches at 14 bases. This CDR3 has 16 amino acids. CDR1 is LGHDT, CDR2 YNNKEL, per germline (reference sequence). V gave up 3 bases and J gave up 5 bases; unmatched junction bases: 5. For the CDR3, the DNA is TGTGCCAGCAGCCACGGGACTAGCGGGAGTGGCGAGACCCAGTACTTC. Its protein product is CASSHGTSGSGETQYF.

This clone appeared a single time. The chain couples TRBV28 to TRBJ1-5; the D is unclear. Trimming cost V 3 bases and J 2 bases, with 11 bases left between them. In germline, CDR1 is MDHEN, CDR2 SYDVKM. There are 15 residues in the CDR3. CDR3 in DNA: TGTGCCAGCAGTTTCGCGATCCGGGGCAATCAGCCCCAGCATTTT. Translating gives CASSFAIRGNQPQHF.

This chain uses TRBV5-1 with TRBJ1-1; D gene unclear. V lost 0 bases to trimming and J lost 2 bases, with 11 bases between them. This CDR3 spans 15 amino acids. Germline V gene data show CDR1 as SGHRS and CDR2 as YFSETQ. CDR3: CASSLEPGLNTEAFF. Here the CDR3 DNA reads TGCGCCAGCAGCTTGGAACCGGGGTTAAACACTGAAGCTTTCTTT.

The genes are TRBV7-9 and TRBJ2-5; the D gene is possibly TRBD1 (6 bases). CDR3 length: 15 residues. CDR1 and CDR2 (germline): SEHNR, FQNEAQ (reference sequence). V dropped 1 base and J dropped 2 bases, with 11 bases sitting between them. CDR3 region: CASSLEGTKQETQYF. In DNA, the CDR3 is TGTGCCAGCAGCTTAGAGGGGACAAAGCAAGAGACCCAGTACTTC. Combining the CDR3 with reference TRBV7-9 and TRBJ2-5 gives the whole variable domain DTGVSQNPRHKITKRGQNVTFRCDPISEHNRLYWYRQTLGQGPEFLTYFQNEAQLEKSRLLSDRFSAERPKGSFSTLEIQRTEQGDSAMYLCASSLEGTKQETQYFGPGTRLLVL.

In this sample, this clone turned up a few times. The chain couples TRBV18 to TRBJ1-3, with 9 bases fitting TRBD1. With 4 bases clipped from V and 0 bases from J, the junction kept 4 bases outside the gene matches. The germline gives CDR1 KGHSH, CDR2 LQKENI. This CDR3 is 16 amino acids long. The DNA for the CDR3 is TGTGCCAGCTCACTCGGGACAGGGAGCTCTGGAAACACCATATATTTT. Encoded protein: CASSLGTGSSGNTIYF.

As regards this clone: The sample contains more than one DNA sequence encoding this CDR3. This chain joins TRBV30 and TRBJ2-1; the match to TRBD2 covers 7 bases. CDR1 is GTSNPN and CDR2 is SVGIG in the germline V gene (reference sequence). With V trimmed by 0 bases and J by 4 bases, 6 bases remained unmatched. This CDR3 contains 15 residues. The CDR3: CAWSVLAGVYNEQFF. The CDR3 nucleotides are TGTGCCTGGAGTGTACTTGCGGGAGTATACAATGAGCAGTTCTTC.

V usage is TRBV29-1 and J usage is TRBJ2-7, with 10 nucleotides matching TRBD1. In germline, CDR1 is SQVTM, CDR2 ANQGSEA. V trimming: 5 bases; J trimming: 9 bases; junction bases outside the gene matches: 13. This CDR3 spans 14 amino acids. The CDR3 loop reads CSVSRDRGFLGQYF. The DNA of the CDR3 is TGCAGCGTTTCCAGGGACAGGGGTTTCCTAGGGCAGTACTTC.

This rearrangement joins TRBV27 to TRBJ2-7; weak D call: TRBD1 (5 bases). Trimming took off 0 bases at V and 0 bases at J, with 12 bases between the two ends. The germline gives CDR1 MNHEY, CDR2 SMNVEV (reference sequence). The CDR3 is made up of 16 amino acids. The CDR3 sequence is CASSLSIGESSYEQYF. For the CDR3, the DNA is TGTGCCAGCAGTTTATCGATAGGGGAAAGCTCCTACGAGCAGTACTTC.

The chain joins TRBV2 to TRBJ2-2; 10 bases map to TRBD1. Germline V gene data show CDR1 as SNHLY and CDR2 as FYNNEI. After removal of 5 bases from V and 0 bases from J, the junction contained 6 bases not matched to a gene. The CDR3 consists of 17 residues. CDR3 loop: CASSRQGARSNTGELFF. The CDR3 region has the DNA TGTGCCAGCAGTAGACAGGGGGCGCGTTCGAACACCGGGGAGCTGTTTTTT.

The rearrangement joins TRBV23-1 to TRBJ1-1; D not resolved. TRBV23-1 counts as an open reading frame of uncertain function. The CDR3 spans 11 residues. V was shortened by 3 bases and J by 9 bases, with 8 bases between the two germline ends. The CDR3 is CASSQYRKAFF. DNA of the CDR3: TGCGCCAGCAGTCAGTACAGAAAAGCTTTCTTT.

V gene TRBV12-5 combines with J gene TRBJ2-3, with D perhaps TRBD1 (5 bases). Germline V gene lookup returns CDR1 LGHNT and CDR2 FRNRAP. Trimming removed 2 bases from V and 6 bases from J, with 6 bases in between. The CDR3 contains 12 residues. This CDR3 reads CASGLWGDTQYF. In DNA form, the CDR3 reads TGTGCTAGTGGTTTGTGGGGCGATACGCAGTATTTT.

The chain uses TRBV7-4 and TRBJ2-2; 9 bases are a match to TRBD2. The CDR3 extends over 16 amino acids. CDR1 is SGHVT and CDR2 is SQSDAQ in the germline V gene. Trimming removed 0 bases from V and 7 bases from J; junction bases left unmatched: 6. This chain's CDR3 is CASSLAVAGEGGELFF. As DNA, the CDR3 is TGTGCCAGCAGCTTAGCTGTAGCGGGAGAGGGCGGGGAGCTGTTTTTT.

The rearrangement uses TRBV5-5 and TRBJ2-7; 9 nucleotides agree with TRBD1. The CDR3 consists of 15 residues. With V trimmed by 4 bases and J by 0 bases, 5 bases remained unmatched. Germline CDR1 SGHKS, CDR2 YYEKEE (reference sequence). The DNA for the CDR3 is TGTGCCAGCAGCCTGGGACAGGGAAGCTCCTACGAGCAGTACTTC. Amino acids: CASSLGQGSSYEQYF.

The chain joins TRBV6-5 to TRBJ1-5, with D possibly matching TRBD1 (5 bases). Germline CDR1 and CDR2: MNHEY and SVGAGI. The CDR3 consists of 15 residues. Between the trimmed V and J ends, which lost 6 bases and 5 bases, there was a span of 17 bases. CDR3 DNA sequence: TGTGCCAGCAGGGAGGAGGCAGGGAGGGATCAGCCCCAGCATTTT. It specifies CASREEAGRDQPQHF.

The gene calls are TRBV7-6 and TRBJ2-2; maybe TRBD2 (5 bases). The CDR3 has 15 amino acids. The germline V gene has CDR1 SGHVS and CDR2 FNYEAQ. V was pared by 6 bases and J by 3 bases, with 14 bases between. The CDR3 nucleotides are TGTGCCAGCAGTCCTGGGATGAGGGACACCGGGGAGCTGTTTTTT. It yields the protein CASSPGMRDTGELFF.

V is TRBV2 and J is TRBJ2-1, with TRBD2 as a possible D gene (6 bases). Trimming removed 1 base at V and 3 bases at J, with 16 bases between. In germline, CDR1 is SNHLY, CDR2 FYNNEI. The CDR3 length is 17 residues. The CDR3 DNA reads TGTGCCAGCAGTGAAGTCTTTCGGGGGAGCTACTACAATGAGCAGTTCTTC. This gives the protein CASSEVFRGSYYNEQFF.

V is TRBV18 and J is TRBJ2-2, with 7 bases fitting TRBD2. The CDR3 covers 21 residues. Trimming took 8 bases from V and 1 from J; bases not matched to a gene: 25. Per the germline V gene, CDR1 is KGHSH and CDR2 is LQKENI. For the CDR3, the DNA is TGTGCCAGCGTACTTTCGGCGGGAGTGGCGCCGCGCCCCTTGAACACCGGGGAGCTGTTTTTT. Translated, it gives CASVLSAGVAPRPLNTGELFF.

The chain carries TRBV1 and TRBJ2-7; the table gives TRBD2 as D, unverified against the DNA. TRBV1 is tagged as a pseudogene. The CDR3 has 16 residues. CDR3 region: CTSSLRLAGGPGEQYF. In DNA, the CDR3 is TGCACCAGCAGCCTAAGACTAGCGGGAGGGCCGGGCGAGCAGTACTTC.

The rearrangement uses TRBV10-3 and TRBJ1-1, with 9 positions matching TRBD1. This CDR3 contains 15 residues. V lost 4 bases and J lost 5; bases outside the gene matches: 8. Looked up from germline, CDR1 is ENHRY and CDR2 is SYGVKD. The CDR3 loop reads CAISAGTGFLTEAFF. In DNA, the CDR3 is TGTGCCATCAGTGCCGGGACAGGGTTTCTAACTGAAGCTTTCTTT.

This clone is categorized as medium-sized. The chain recombines TRBV2 with TRBJ1-3, with 9 bases aligning to TRBD1. V trimming: 4 bases; J trimming: 2 bases; junction bases outside the gene matches: 3. From germline, CDR1 is SNHLY and CDR2 FYNNEI. This CDR3 is built from 15 residues. CDR3 region: CASSAGTGPGNTIYF. CDR3 in DNA: TGTGCCAGCAGTGCCGGGACAGGGCCTGGAAACACCATATATTTT. Variable domain in full (rest from reference TRBV2 and TRBJ1-3): EPEVTQTPSHQVTQMGQEVILRCVPISNHLYFYWYRQILGQKVEFLVSFYNNEISEKSEIFDDQFSVERPDGSNFTLKIRSTKLEDSAMYFCASSAGTGPGNTIYFGEGSWLTVV.

The chain couples TRBV2 to TRBJ2-7, with TRBD2 identical over 10 bases. Germline loops: CDR1 SNHLY, CDR2 FYNNEI. The CDR3 is 16 amino acids. With V trimmed by 6 bases and J by 3 bases, 11 bases remained unmatched. This CDR3 is CASRQSSGRASYEQYF. The DNA for the CDR3 is TGTGCCAGCAGACAATCTAGCGGGAGAGCCAGCTACGAGCAGTACTTC.

This clone was seen only a few times. The chain joins TRBV15 to TRBJ2-7; 11 bases line up with TRBD1. Germline loops: CDR1 LNHNV, CDR2 YYDKDF (reference sequence). V lost 11 bases, J lost 2 bases, and 2 bases stayed unmatched. CDR3 length equals 12 residues. CDR3 DNA: TGTGCCTCGGGACAGGGGGCCTACGAGCAGTACTTC. Protein sequence: CASGQGAYEQYF. Full variable domain (remainder filled in from reference TRBV15 and TRBJ2-7): DAMVIQNPRYQVTQFGKPVTLSCSQTLNHNVMYWYQQKSSQAPKLLFHYYDKDFNNEADTPDNFQSRRPNTSFCFLDIRSPGLGDTAMYLCASGQGAYEQYFGPGTRLTVT.

The chain couples TRBV28 to TRBJ1-4; the D gene is possibly TRBD1 (5 bases). V was cut by 6 bases and J by 7 bases, with 15 bases left in between. This CDR3 is 14 amino acids long. Germline-derived CDR1 and CDR2 are MDHEN and SYDVKM. The CDR3 spells CASSLGGQGEKLFF. CDR3 nucleotide sequence: TGTGCCAGCAGCCTAGGTGGGCAGGGTGAAAAACTGTTTTTT.

This chain connects TRBV6-2 or TRBV6-3 to TRBJ2-7; D perhaps matches TRBD2 (5 bases). Germline V gives CDR1 MNHEY, CDR2 SVGEGT. Trimming pared 2 bases from V and 2 bases from J, leaving 13 bases between. This CDR3 region has 15 residues. The CDR3 is CASSYQFAGPYEQYF. The CDR3 coding sequence is TGTGCCAGCAGTTACCAGTTTGCGGGCCCCTACGAGCAGTACTTC.

V gene TRBV9 combines with J gene TRBJ2-7; 11 bases are a match to TRBD1. This CDR3 contains 15 residues. CDR1 is SGDLS, CDR2 YYNGEE, per germline. The trim removed 3 bases at V and 6 bases at J, leaving 8 bases unmatched. The CDR3 DNA reads TGTGCCAGCAGCGCCGGACAGGGGGCAGGTGCCGAGCAGTACTTC. Protein sequence: CASSAGQGAGAEQYF.

This chain uses TRBV28 with TRBJ1-3, with 9 bases that match TRBD1. With 5 bases clipped from V and 4 bases from J, the junction kept 3 bases outside the gene matches. The CDR3 runs 14 residues. Per germline, CDR1 MDHEN and CDR2 SYDVKM. Here the CDR3 DNA reads TGTGCCAGCAGTACCGGGACAGGGGGAAACACCATATATTTT. Amino acids: CASSTGTGGNTIYF.